This TCR beta chain was found in a study of T-cell reconstitution after alpha-beta-depleted transplantation in children. Study outcomes and limitations: Alpha-beta T cells about two months after transplant reportedly derived from several hundred expanded graft clones. Diversity and T-cell counts at one year after transplant derived mostly from new T cells.

On this clonotype: The antigen remains undetermined.

Germline values: CDR1 MNHEY, CDR2 SMNVEV (reference sequence). V lost 6 bases and J lost 0, with 13 bases in between. CDR3 length equals 15 residues. Unique molecular identifiers tagged the TCRbeta library. MiXCR, run by TCRdb on the PCR reads, gives a single entry per CDR3 protein. The top ten hold 35% to 50% of the sample, which has around 230,000 distinct CDR3 sequences, approximately 15% seen once. The source of this sequence is a male patient aged 2 to 9 who had a stem cell transplant for acute lymphoblastic leukemia, so the T cells may come from the graft donor. The chain joins TRBV27 to TRBJ2-3; possibly TRBD2 for D (6 bases). The sample here was PBMCs, mostly from graft donor cells, taken 360 days after TCRalphabeta/CD19-depleted stem cell transplant. The CDR3 here is CASSRDFYSTDTQYF. The CDR3 DNA sequence: TGTGCCAGCAGCCGGGACTTCTATAGCACAGATACGCAGTATTTT.